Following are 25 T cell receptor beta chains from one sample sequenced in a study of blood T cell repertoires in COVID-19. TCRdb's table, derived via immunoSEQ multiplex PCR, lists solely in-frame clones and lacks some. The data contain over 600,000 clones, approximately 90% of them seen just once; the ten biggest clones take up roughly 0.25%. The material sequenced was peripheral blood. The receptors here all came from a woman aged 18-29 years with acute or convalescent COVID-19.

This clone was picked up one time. CDR3 sequence reads: CASSQKVSSYEQYF. For the CDR3, the DNA is TGCGCCAGCAGCCAAAAAGTGAGCTCCTACGAGCAGTACTTC. The J gene is TRBJ2-7, the V gene TRBV4-3; D is unclear. The V gene's germline CDR1 is LGHNA and CDR2 YSLEER. Trimming removed 2 bases at V and 0 bases at J, with 8 bases between. The CDR3 totals 14 residues.

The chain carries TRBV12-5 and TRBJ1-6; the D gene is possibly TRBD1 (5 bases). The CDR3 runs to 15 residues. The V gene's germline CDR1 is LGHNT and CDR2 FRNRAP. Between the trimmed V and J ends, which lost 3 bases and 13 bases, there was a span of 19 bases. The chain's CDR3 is CASGFDSPLFVPLHF. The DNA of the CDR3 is TGTGCTAGTGGTTTTGACAGCCCACTGTTTGTTCCCCTCCACTTT.

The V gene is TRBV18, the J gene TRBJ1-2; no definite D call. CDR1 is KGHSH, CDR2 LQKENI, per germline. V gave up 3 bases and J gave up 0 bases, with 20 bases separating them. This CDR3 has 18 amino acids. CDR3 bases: TGTGCCAGCTCACCTCGGACGGTTGGTGCGGGAGCTAACTATGGCTACACCTTC. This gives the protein CASSPRTVGAGANYGYTF.

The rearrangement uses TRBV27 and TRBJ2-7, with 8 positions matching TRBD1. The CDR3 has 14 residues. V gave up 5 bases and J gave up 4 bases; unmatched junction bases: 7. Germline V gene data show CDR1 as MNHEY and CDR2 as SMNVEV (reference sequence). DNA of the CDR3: TGTGCCAGCAGTCTCCGGGACAGGCATTACGAGCAGTACTTC. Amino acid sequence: CASSLRDRHYEQYF.

This chain's CDR3 is CASSQDPGLSNQPQHF. In DNA, the CDR3 is TGCGCCAGCAGCCAAGACCCGGGACTTAGCAATCAGCCCCAGCATTTT. The rearrangement uses TRBV4-3 and TRBJ1-5; possible D gene TRBD1, 5 bases. The germline V gene encodes CDR1 LGHNA and CDR2 YSLEER. V gave up 0 bases and J gave up 0 bases, with 9 bases separating them. CDR3 length equals 16 residues.

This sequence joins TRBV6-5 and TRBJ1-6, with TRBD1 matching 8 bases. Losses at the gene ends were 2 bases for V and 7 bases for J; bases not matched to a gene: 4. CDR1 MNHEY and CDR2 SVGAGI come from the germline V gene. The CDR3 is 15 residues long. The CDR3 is CASSYQRDRNSPLHF. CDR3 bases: TGTGCCAGCAGTTACCAGAGGGACAGGAATTCACCCCTCCACTTT.

For the CDR3, the DNA is TGTGCCAGCAGTTTATCGATGGGACAGGGGGCATGGAACTATGGCTACACCTTC. This gives the protein CASSLSMGQGAWNYGYTF. V and J are TRBV27 and TRBJ1-2; the match to TRBD1 covers 12 bases. After removal of 0 bases from V and 2 bases from J, the junction contained 7 bases not matched to a gene. CDR1 MNHEY and CDR2 SMNVEV come from the germline V gene (reference sequence). The CDR3 runs to 18 residues.

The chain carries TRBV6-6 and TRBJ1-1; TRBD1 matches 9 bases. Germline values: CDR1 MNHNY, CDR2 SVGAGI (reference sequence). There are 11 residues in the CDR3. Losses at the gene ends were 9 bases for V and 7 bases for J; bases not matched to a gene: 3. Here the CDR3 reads CASTTGGEAFF. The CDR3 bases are TGTGCCAGTACGACAGGGGGTGAAGCTTTCTTT.

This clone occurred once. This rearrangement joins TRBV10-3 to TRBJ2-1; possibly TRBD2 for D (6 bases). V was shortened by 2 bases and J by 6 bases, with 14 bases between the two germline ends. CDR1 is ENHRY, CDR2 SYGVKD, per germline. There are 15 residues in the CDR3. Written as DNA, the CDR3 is TGTGCCATCAGTGAGCCATGGCGGGGCAGCAATGAGCAGTTCTTC. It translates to CAISEPWRGSNEQFF.

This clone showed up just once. This CDR3 is CSVDAGNTEAFF. The CDR3 region has the DNA TGCAGCGTTGATGCAGGGAACACTGAAGCTTTCTTT. This rearrangement joins TRBV29-1 to TRBJ1-1; D remains unclear. This CDR3 has 12 residues. Germline lookup yields CDR1 SQVTM and CDR2 ANQGSEA. V was pared by 3 bases and J by 1 base, with 6 bases between.

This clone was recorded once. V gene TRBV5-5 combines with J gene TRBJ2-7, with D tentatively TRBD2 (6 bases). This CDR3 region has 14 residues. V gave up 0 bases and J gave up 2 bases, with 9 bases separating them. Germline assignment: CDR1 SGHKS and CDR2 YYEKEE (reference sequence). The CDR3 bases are TGTGCCAGCAGCTTGGGGGGCGGGACCTACGAGCAGTACTTC. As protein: CASSLGGGTYEQYF. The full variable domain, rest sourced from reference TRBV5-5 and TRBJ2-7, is DAGVTQSPTHLIKTRGQQVTLRCSPISGHKSVSWYQQVLGQGPQFIFQYYEKEERGRGNFPDRFSARQFPNYSSELNVNALLLGDSALYLCASSLGGGTYEQYFGPGTRLTVT.

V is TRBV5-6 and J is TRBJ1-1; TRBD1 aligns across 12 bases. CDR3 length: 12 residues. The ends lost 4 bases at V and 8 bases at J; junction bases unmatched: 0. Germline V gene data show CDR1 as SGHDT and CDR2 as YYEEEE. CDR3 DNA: TGTGCCAGCAGCGGGACAGGGGGCGAAGCTTTCTTT. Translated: CASSGTGGEAFF.

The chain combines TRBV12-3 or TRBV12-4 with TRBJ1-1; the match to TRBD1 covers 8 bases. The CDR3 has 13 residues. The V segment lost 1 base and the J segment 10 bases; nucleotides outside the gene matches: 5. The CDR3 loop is CASSLGTGLRAFF. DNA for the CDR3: TGTGCCAGCAGTTTAGGGACAGGGTTAAGAGCTTTCTTT.

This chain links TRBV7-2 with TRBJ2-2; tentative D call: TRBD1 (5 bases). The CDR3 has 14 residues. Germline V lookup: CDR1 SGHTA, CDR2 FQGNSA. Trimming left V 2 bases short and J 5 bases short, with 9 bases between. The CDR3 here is CASSLQTATGELFF. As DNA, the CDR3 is TGTGCCAGCAGCTTACAGACAGCAACCGGGGAGCTGTTTTTT.

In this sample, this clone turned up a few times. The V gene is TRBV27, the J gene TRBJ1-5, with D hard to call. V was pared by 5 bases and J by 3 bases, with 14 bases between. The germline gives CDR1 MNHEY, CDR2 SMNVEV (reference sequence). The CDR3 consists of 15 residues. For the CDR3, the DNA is TGTGCCAGCAGTGACCTCGGGAACCCCAATCAGCCCCAGCATTTT. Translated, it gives CASSDLGNPNQPQHF.

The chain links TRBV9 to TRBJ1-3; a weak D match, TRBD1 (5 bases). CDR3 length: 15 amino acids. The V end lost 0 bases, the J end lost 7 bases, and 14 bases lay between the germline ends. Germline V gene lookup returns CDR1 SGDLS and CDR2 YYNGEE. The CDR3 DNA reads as TGTGCCAGCAGCGTAGGGGGGGAGACTGCCAACACCATATATTTT. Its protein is CASSVGGETANTIYF.

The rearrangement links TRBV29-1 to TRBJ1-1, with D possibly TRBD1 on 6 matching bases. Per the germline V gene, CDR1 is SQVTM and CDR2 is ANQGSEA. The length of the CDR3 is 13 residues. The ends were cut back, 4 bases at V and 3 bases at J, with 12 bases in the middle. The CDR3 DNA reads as TGCAGCGTTGCGGGGGAGGGGGACACTGAAGCTTTCTTT. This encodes CSVAGEGDTEAFF.

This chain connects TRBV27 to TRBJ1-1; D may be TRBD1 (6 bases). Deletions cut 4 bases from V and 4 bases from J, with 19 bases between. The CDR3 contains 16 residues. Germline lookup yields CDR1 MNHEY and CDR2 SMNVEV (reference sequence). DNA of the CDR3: TGTGCCAGCAGTTCCCCCCATGCGGGGGCGGGCACTGAAGCTTTCTTT. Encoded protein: CASSSPHAGAGTEAFF.

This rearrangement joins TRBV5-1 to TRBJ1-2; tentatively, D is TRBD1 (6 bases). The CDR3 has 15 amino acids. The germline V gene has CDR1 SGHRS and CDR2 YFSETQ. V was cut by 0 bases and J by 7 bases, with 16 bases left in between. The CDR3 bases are TGCGCCAGCAGCTTGGCGCGGCAGGGGATGGTTGGCTACACCTTC. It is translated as CASSLARQGMVGYTF.

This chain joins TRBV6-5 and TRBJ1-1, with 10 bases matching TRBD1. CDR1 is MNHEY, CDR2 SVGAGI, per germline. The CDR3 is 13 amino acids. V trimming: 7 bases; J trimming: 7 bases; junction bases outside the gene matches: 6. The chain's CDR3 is CASTRTGGFEAFF. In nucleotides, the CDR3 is TGTGCCAGCACCCGGACAGGGGGATTTGAAGCTTTCTTT.

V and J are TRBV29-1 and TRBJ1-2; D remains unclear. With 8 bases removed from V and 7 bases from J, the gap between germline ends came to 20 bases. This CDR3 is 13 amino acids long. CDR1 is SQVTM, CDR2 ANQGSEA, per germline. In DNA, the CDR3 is TGCAGCATCCGCGGTGAGGACTGGGGTGGCTACACCTTC. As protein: CSIRGEDWGGYTF.

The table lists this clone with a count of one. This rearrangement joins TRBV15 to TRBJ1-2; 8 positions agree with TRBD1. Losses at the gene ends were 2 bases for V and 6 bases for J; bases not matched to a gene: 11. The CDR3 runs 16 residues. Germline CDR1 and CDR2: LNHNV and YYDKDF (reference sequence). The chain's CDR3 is CATSRQPPVQGDGYTF. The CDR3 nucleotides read TGTGCCACCAGCAGACAACCGCCCGTACAGGGGGATGGCTACACCTTC.

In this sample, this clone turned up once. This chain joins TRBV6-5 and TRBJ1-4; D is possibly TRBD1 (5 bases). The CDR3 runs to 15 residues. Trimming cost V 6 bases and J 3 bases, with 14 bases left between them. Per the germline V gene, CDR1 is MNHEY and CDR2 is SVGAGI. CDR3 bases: TGTGCCAGCAGCCCCAGGGTGCGGTCTAATGAAAAACTGTTTTTT. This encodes CASSPRVRSNEKLFF.

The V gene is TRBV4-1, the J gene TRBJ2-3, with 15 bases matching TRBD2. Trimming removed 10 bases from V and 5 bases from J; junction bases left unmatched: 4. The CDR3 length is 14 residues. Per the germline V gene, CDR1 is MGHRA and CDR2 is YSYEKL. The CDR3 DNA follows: TGCGCCACCGGACTAGCGGGGGGGCAAGATACGCAGTATTTT. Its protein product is CATGLAGGQDTQYF.

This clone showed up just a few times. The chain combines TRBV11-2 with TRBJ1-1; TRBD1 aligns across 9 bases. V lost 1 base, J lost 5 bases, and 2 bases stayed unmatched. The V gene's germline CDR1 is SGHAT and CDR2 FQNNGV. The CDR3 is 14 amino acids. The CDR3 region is CASSLGTGVTEAFF. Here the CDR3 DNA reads TGTGCCAGCAGCTTAGGGACAGGGGTGACTGAAGCTTTCTTT.